These T cell receptor beta chains were read from a single sample in a study of response to subunit inactivated influenza vaccine. TCRdb called the RT-PCR reads again in MiXCR, with one record for every CDR3 protein. Of some 500,000 distinct CDR3 sequences listed, 13% are singletons. The sequencing here drew on PBMCs from blood, taken roughly 45 days after vaccination. The receptors shown here come from a man aged 50-60 years who received an inactivated influenza vaccine. Each CDR3 is given with its conserved first and last residue. A D gene is named only where the DNA matches it firmly.

D gene,V gene,CDR3 protein
TRBD1,TRBV12-3/TRBV12-4,CASSLGQGPNQPQHF
TRBD1,TRBV20-1,CSARQTGPETQYF
TRBD2,TRBV20-1,CSAKRTSGDTGELFF
TRBD2,TRBV7-2,CASSFGGSGETQYF
TRBD2,TRBV9,CASSSSSGRASHEQYF
-,TRBV19,CASSIVGGGEQFF
-,TRBV6-5,CASSYSVPRGGGEQFF
-,TRBV15,CATSRDGGENMNTEAFF
-,TRBV7-2,CASTSGSAYYNEQFF
TRBD1,TRBV5-1,CASSLGPGQGTNQPQHF
TRBD1,TRBV24-1,CATSGEREDRGFNEQFF
-,TRBV4-3,CASSQDSGGETIRFF
-,TRBV4-2,CASSQRNSDITDTQYF
-,TRBV11-2,CASSSSGGGSLQYF
-,TRBV5-1,CASSGNPPGVGNTGELFF
TRBD2,TRBV13,CASSFPGLASNEQFF
-,TRBV3-1,CASSQAGTAAYEQYF
TRBD2,TRBV6-2/TRBV6-3,CASKKLAGSTDTQYF
TRBD1,TRBV7-2,CASSPDRGGEKLFF
-,TRBV28,CASTPDLQLYEQYF
TRBD2,TRBV12-3/TRBV12-4,CASSFASGKSDTQYF